What follows are 5 T cell receptor beta chains derived from one specimen sequenced in a study of cytomegalovirus exposure and HLA in healthy donors (dated by TCRdb to between 2016 and 2019). The receptor library was made with the immunoSEQ multiplex PCR assay. The multiplex PCR relied on a mix of 60 forward primers for TCR Vbeta segments and 13 reverse primers for TCR Jbeta segments. Sourced from immuneACCESS, this table was stored by TCRdb with only in-frame sequences that have V and J called. A share of the clones is absent; for the studies checked, an unresolved V gene accounts for under half, and the remainder has no known explanation. In all, the sample holds 210,000 or so clones, and just under 80% of those were seen once. About 0.47% of the sample is held by the ten biggest clonotypes. Sequences were obtained from PBMCs. These receptors were taken from a boy aged 5-17 years in good health and CMV-seronegative.

The chain couples TRBV27 to TRBJ2-1; D gene ambiguous. This CDR3 has 15 amino acids. Trimming stripped 3 bases from V and 2 bases from J, with 11 bases between. CDR1 and CDR2 from the germline V gene are MNHEY and SMNVEV (reference sequence). CDR3 protein: CASSLDSQPYNEQFF. CDR3 in DNA: TGTGCCAGCAGTTTGGATAGCCAACCCTACAATGAGCAGTTCTTC.

The rearrangement uses TRBV30 and TRBJ1-1; D unresolved. V was shortened by 0 bases and J by 4 bases, with 15 bases between the two germline ends. The CDR3 length is 15 residues. Germline CDR1 and CDR2: GTSNPN and SVGIG (reference sequence). The CDR3 nucleotides are TGTGCCTGGAGTGTATCTCTTGACCTAGTCACTGAAGCTTTCTTT. It translates to CAWSVSLDLVTEAFF.

The chain carries TRBV19 and TRBJ1-1; 10 bases match TRBD1. CDR3 length: 20 residues. J gave up 1 base and V 0 bases, and 14 bases lay outside the gene matches. Per the germline V gene, CDR1 is LNHDA and CDR2 is SQIVND (reference sequence). CDR3 residues: CASSIDLEVGTGEQNTEAFF. The CDR3 coding sequence is TGTGCCAGTAGTATAGATCTTGAAGTGGGGACAGGGGAACAGAACACTGAAGCTTTCTTT.

The chain recombines TRBV5-1 with TRBJ1-1; TRBD1 agrees at 7 bases. CDR1 and CDR2 (germline): SGHRS, YFSETQ. V shed 4 bases and J 4 bases; nucleotides not matched to a gene: 13. The CDR3 runs to 16 residues. The CDR3 bases are TGCGCCAGCAGCACCTTCCGACAGGGTGGGTCCACTGAAGCTTTCTTT. Its translation: CASSTFRQGGSTEAFF.

This chain connects TRBV13 to TRBJ2-6; D gene uncertain. V was shortened by 5 bases and J by 0 bases, with 11 bases between the two germline ends. Looked up from germline, CDR1 is PRHDT and CDR2 is FYEKMQ (reference sequence). The CDR3 consists of 16 residues. The CDR3 bases are TGTGCCAGCAGCAGTATTTCAGACTCTGGGGCCAACGTCCTGACTTTC. Protein: CASSSISDSGANVLTF.